A single sample is the source of the 19 T cell receptor beta chains below, sequenced in a study of cytomegalovirus exposure and HLA in healthy donors. Primers included in the PCR were 60 Vbeta and 13 Jbeta primers. The protocol was immunoSEQ multiplex PCR, while the TCRdb copy is restricted to in-frame clones and leaves out a portion. The profile shows around 110,000 clones, roughly 80% of them singletons. Sequences were obtained from PBMCs. The receptors originated from a man aged 25-40 years in good health and CMV-seronegative.

The CDR3 sequence is CASSPYFTDTQYF. As DNA, the CDR3 is TGTGCCAGCAGCCCCTATTTCACAGATACGCAGTATTTT. This rearrangement joins TRBV28 to TRBJ2-3; D is ambiguous. Germline assignment: CDR1 MDHEN and CDR2 SYDVKM. Trimming removed 6 bases at V and 2 bases at J, with 9 bases between. There are 13 residues in the CDR3.

The V gene is TRBV5-4, the J gene TRBJ2-5; 7 nucleotides align to TRBD2. The germline V gene has CDR1 SGHNT and CDR2 YYREEE (reference sequence). Trimming at V came to 5 bases and at J to 4 bases, leaving 5 bases not matched to a gene. The CDR3 runs to 13 residues. The CDR3 coding sequence is TGTGCCAGCAGGAGCGGGGTGGGAGAGACCCAGTACTTC. Its translation is CASRSGVGETQYF.

The gene calls are TRBV9 and TRBJ1-1; maybe TRBD1 (6 bases). The germline V and J ends were trimmed by 4 bases and 3 bases, with 7 bases remaining between them. In germline, CDR1 is SGDLS, CDR2 YYNGEE. The CDR3 covers 12 residues. Written as DNA, the CDR3 is TGTGCCAGCAGCCGGACAGACACTGAAGCTTTCTTT. This encodes CASSRTDTEAFF.

The chain joins TRBV5-6 to TRBJ2-7; 10 bases are shared with TRBD2. The germline gives CDR1 SGHDT, CDR2 YYEEEE. V trimming: 6 bases; J trimming: 4 bases; junction bases outside the gene matches: 7. This CDR3 has 14 residues. CDR3 amino acids: CASNRVAGGYEQYF. The DNA for the CDR3 is TGTGCCAGCAACCGCGTAGCGGGAGGTTACGAGCAGTACTTC. Full variable domain (rest looked up from reference TRBV5-6 and TRBJ2-7): DAGVTQSPTHLIKTRGQQVTLRCSPKSGHDTVSWYQQALGQGPQFIFQYYEEEERQRGNFPDRFSGHQFPNYSSELNVNALLLGDSALYLCASNRVAGGYEQYFGPGTRLTVT.

This sequence joins TRBV4-1 and TRBJ2-4; TRBD2 agrees at 7 bases. From germline, CDR1 is MGHRA and CDR2 YSYEKL. The CDR3 has 18 amino acids. Trimming removed 1 base from V and 0 bases from J; junction bases left unmatched: 9. CDR3 in DNA: TGCGCCAGCAGCCAAGGCCCCCTGGCGGGGGTAGCCAAAAACATTCAGTACTTC. Amino acids: CASSQGPLAGVAKNIQYF.

The gene calls are TRBV11-2 and TRBJ2-5, with D possibly TRBD2 on 5 matching bases. V lost 5 bases to trimming and J lost 2 bases, with 18 bases between them. From germline, CDR1 is SGHAT and CDR2 FQNNGV. The CDR3 length is 16 residues. For the CDR3, the DNA is TGTGCCAGCAGCCCCGGACTCCTCCGACTACAAGAGACCCAGTACTTC. It is translated as CASSPGLLRLQETQYF.

The V call is TRBV11-2, the J call TRBJ2-3; D not certain. The ends were cut back, 1 base at V and 2 bases at J, with 7 bases in the middle. The CDR3 runs 14 residues. Germline lookup yields CDR1 SGHAT and CDR2 FQNNGV. The CDR3 region has the DNA TGTGCCAGCAGCTTAGGACTCCCCACAGATACGCAGTATTTT. Amino acid sequence: CASSLGLPTDTQYF.

The chain is built from TRBV9 and TRBJ2-7, with 9 bases matching TRBD1. V gave up 4 bases and J gave up 2 bases; unmatched junction bases: 7. Germline V gene data show CDR1 as SGDLS and CDR2 as YYNGEE. The CDR3 totals 15 residues. The CDR3 DNA is TGTGCCAGCAGCCCGAGGGACAGGGCACCCTACGAGCAGTACTTC. Translation gives CASSPRDRAPYEQYF. Supplemented by reference TRBV9 and TRBJ2-7, the full variable domain reads DSGVTQTPKHLITATGQRVTLRCSPRSGDLSVYWYQQSLDQGLQFLIQYYNGEERAKGNILERFSAQQFPDLHSELNLSSLELGDSALYFCASSPRDRAPYEQYFGPGTRLTVT.

This chain joins TRBV18 and TRBJ1-1; 7 bases fit TRBD1. Germline assignment: CDR1 KGHSH and CDR2 LQKENI. The CDR3 extends over 13 amino acids. With V trimmed by 3 bases and J by 4 bases, 2 bases remained unmatched. DNA of the CDR3: TGTGCCAGCTCACCCTCAGGGGGCACTGAAGCTTTCTTT. It specifies CASSPSGGTEAFF.

CDR3 coding DNA: TGTGCCAGCAGTTTAGGGGGGACAGGGGAGAGCAATCAGCCCCAGCATTTT. Translated, it gives CASSLGGTGESNQPQHF. The gene calls are TRBV28 and TRBJ1-5; 10 bases align to TRBD1. The CDR3 spans 17 residues. Germline V gene lookup returns CDR1 MDHEN and CDR2 SYDVKM. V was pared by 2 bases and J by 1 base, with 5 bases of the junction left unmatched.

The chain is built from TRBV6-1 and TRBJ1-1; possibly TRBD1 for D (5 bases). Trimming removed 5 bases at V and 8 bases at J, with 15 bases between. The CDR3 totals 13 residues. Germline lookup yields CDR1 MNHNS and CDR2 SASEGT. DNA of the CDR3: TGTGCCAGCAGTTGGGGCGAGGTTTCAGAAGCTTTCTTT. The encoded protein is CASSWGEVSEAFF.

Many counts were recorded for this clone. The chain couples TRBV5-1 to TRBJ1-1; 8 nucleotides match TRBD1. This CDR3 contains 12 residues. With 4 bases clipped from V and 9 bases from J, the junction kept 5 bases outside the gene matches. CDR1 and CDR2 from the germline V gene are SGHRS and YFSETQ. The CDR3 sequence: CASSPGQGKAFF. The CDR3 nucleotides are TGCGCCAGCAGCCCCGGACAGGGAAAAGCTTTCTTT.

The chain joins TRBV2 to TRBJ1-1; 7 bases line up with TRBD1. With V trimmed by 8 bases and J by 2 bases, 14 bases remained unmatched. CDR1 is SNHLY and CDR2 is FYNNEI in the germline V gene. The CDR3 is made up of 16 amino acids. DNA for the CDR3: TGTGCCAGCCAAGACCGGGACAGTTGGGGAAACACTGAAGCTTTCTTT. It translates to CASQDRDSWGNTEAFF.

This clone came up once. The V call is TRBV28, the J call TRBJ2-7, with 8 bases fitting TRBD1. CDR3 length equals 15 residues. The germline gives CDR1 MDHEN, CDR2 SYDVKM. V lost 2 bases and J lost 1; bases outside the gene matches: 4. Written as DNA, the CDR3 is TGTGCCAGCAGTTTAGGACAGGGAGTGTCCTACGAGCAGTACTTC. Protein: CASSLGQGVSYEQYF.

The chain employs TRBV7-3 and TRBJ2-3; D is uncertain. Trimming took off 5 bases at V and 5 bases at J, with 8 bases between the two ends. This CDR3 has 12 residues. CDR1 is SGHTA and CDR2 is FQGTGA in the germline V gene. The CDR3 DNA follows: TGTGCCAGCAGCCGGTATGGAGATACGCAGTATTTT. Translating it yields CASSRYGDTQYF.

The sample holds a few counts of this clone. V usage is TRBV6-5 and J usage is TRBJ1-1; weak D call: TRBD1 (6 bases). Germline CDR1 MNHEY, CDR2 SVGAGI. This CDR3 spans 14 amino acids. Trimming removed 2 bases from V and 4 bases from J, with 11 bases in between. As DNA, the CDR3 is TGTGCCAGCAGTTACACAGGGACTACCACTGAAGCTTTCTTT. This translates into CASSYTGTTTEAFF.

The V call is TRBV10-2, the J call TRBJ1-1, with TRBD1 identical over 8 bases. The CDR3 consists of 15 residues. Trimming at V came to 3 bases and at J to 11 bases, leaving 14 bases not matched to a gene. Germline CDR1 is WSHSY and CDR2 is SAAADI. The CDR3 here is CASSEPERGQVLAFF. The CDR3 DNA follows: TGCGCCAGCAGTGAACCAGAGAGGGGACAGGTGTTGGCTTTCTTT.

The table lists this clone with a count of one. The V gene is TRBV7-8, the J gene TRBJ2-3; TRBD2 aligns across 9 bases. This CDR3 has 14 amino acids. Looked up from germline, CDR1 is SGHVS and CDR2 is FQNEAQ. The trim removed 8 bases at V and 6 bases at J, leaving 9 bases unmatched. The CDR3 bases are TGTGCCAGCGGGACGGGCGGGAGGGACGATACGCAGTATTTT. Its translation is CASGTGGRDDTQYF.

In this sample, this clone turned up once. The J gene is TRBJ1-1, the V gene TRBV5-1; D is possibly TRBD1 (5 bases). The CDR3 consists of 16 residues. The germline gives CDR1 SGHRS, CDR2 YFSETQ. V lost 0 bases and J 6 bases, leaving 18 bases between the germline ends. The CDR3 loop is CASSLEGASLQAEAFF. The DNA for the CDR3 is TGCGCCAGCAGCTTGGAAGGGGCCAGTTTACAAGCTGAAGCTTTCTTT.